This T cell receptor (beta chain) was recovered during a study of sequential checkpoint blockade in melanoma. For the study at large: Both treatment sequences were followed by maintenance nivolumab. Study-wide points: Rising tumor T-cell fraction and clonality meant about 30 times likelier benefit.

Treatment described: randomized to nivolumab then ipilimumab (arm A) or the reverse (arm B). A remark on this clone: What it binds is not known.

TCRdb keeps only in-frame clones here, not all; method: immunoSEQ multiplex PCR. The sample lists about 10,000 clones; around 30% were seen once. This specimen was tumor tissue (inferred from file names), taken from a patient given nivolumab and ipilimumab in sequence. This sequence was found in a human donor with melanoma.

The CDR3 nucleotides read TGTGCCAGCTCAAGCCAACAGGGGGCGCATTACACTGAAGCTTTCTTT. Translating gives CASSSQQGAHYTEAFF. The chain has TRBV18 and TRBJ1-1, with 9 bases that match TRBD1. Germline values: CDR1 KGHSH, CDR2 LQKENI. The CDR3 is 16 residues long. Losses at the gene ends were 5 bases for V and 3 bases for J; bases not matched to a gene: 10.